The clone carrying this T cell receptor (beta chain) was seen a handful of times. The antigen is unknown. Samples came from healthy bone marrow donors. The data were obtained in a study of cytomegalovirus exposure and HLA in healthy donors. Study-wide findings and caveats: The study put some 150 TCR beta chains on its list as cytomegalovirus-associated.

Looked up from germline, CDR1 is SEHNR and CDR2 is FQNEAQ (reference sequence). Trimming took 4 bases from V and 3 from J; bases not matched to a gene: 4. There are 15 residues in the CDR3. The PCR ran on 60 Vbeta and 13 Jbeta primers. Assay used: immunoSEQ multiplex PCR; TCRdb lists only in-frame clones, some missing. The data show 100,000 to 150,000 clones, 81% seen once. What was sequenced was PBMCs. The genes are TRBV7-9 and TRBJ2-3, with 10 bases matching TRBD1. This TCR was recovered from a woman aged 35 to 49 in good health and CMV-seronegative. The CDR3 loop is CASSSGQGKTDTQYF. The CDR3 coding sequence is TGTGCCAGCAGCTCGGGACAGGGGAAAACAGATACGCAGTATTTT.